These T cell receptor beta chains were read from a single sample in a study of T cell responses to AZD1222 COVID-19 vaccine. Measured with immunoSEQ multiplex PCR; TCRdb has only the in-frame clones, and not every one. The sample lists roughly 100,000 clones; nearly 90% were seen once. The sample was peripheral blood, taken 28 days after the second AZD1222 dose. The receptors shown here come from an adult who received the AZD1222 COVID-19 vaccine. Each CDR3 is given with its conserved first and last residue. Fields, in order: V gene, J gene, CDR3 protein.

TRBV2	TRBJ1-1	CASSEDRDTEAFF
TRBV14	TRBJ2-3	CASSQSTGGTDTQYF
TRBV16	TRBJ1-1	CASSQSMGAITEAFF
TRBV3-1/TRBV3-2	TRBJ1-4	CASGSGVTNEKLFF
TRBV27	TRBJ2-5	CASSLYLAGQETQYF
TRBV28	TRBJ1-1	CASSFLPDRGPPRAFF
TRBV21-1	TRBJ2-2	CASSKGPLVSIMEGNTGELFF
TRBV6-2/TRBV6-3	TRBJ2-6	CASSLYPGANVLTF
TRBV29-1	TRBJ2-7	CSVEVGRAWGEQYF
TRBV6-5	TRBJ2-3	CASSYRDTQYF
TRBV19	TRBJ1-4	CASRPGATNEKLFF
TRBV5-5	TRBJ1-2	CASSFRQGVSQGYTF
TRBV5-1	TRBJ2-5	CASSPAAETQYF
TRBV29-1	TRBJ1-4	CSVAQVDELFF
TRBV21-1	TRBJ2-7	CASSKLKGYSYEQYF
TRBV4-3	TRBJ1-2	CASSQEEGTGGYTF
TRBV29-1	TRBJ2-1	CSVPSTGDYNEQFF
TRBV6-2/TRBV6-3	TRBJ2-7	CASIPGHSYEQYF
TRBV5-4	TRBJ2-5	CASSLVGAQETQYF
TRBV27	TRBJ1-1	CASRLTGSNTEAFF
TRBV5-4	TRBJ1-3	CASSSRDISSGNTIYF
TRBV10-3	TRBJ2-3	CAIKRGQGDTQYF
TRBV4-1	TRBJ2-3	CASSQWSRLAGDVTQYF
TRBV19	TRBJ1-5	CASNTGGAGNQPQHF
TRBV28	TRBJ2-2	CASSIWGGGELFF
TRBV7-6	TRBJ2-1	CASSIAGGSYNEQFF